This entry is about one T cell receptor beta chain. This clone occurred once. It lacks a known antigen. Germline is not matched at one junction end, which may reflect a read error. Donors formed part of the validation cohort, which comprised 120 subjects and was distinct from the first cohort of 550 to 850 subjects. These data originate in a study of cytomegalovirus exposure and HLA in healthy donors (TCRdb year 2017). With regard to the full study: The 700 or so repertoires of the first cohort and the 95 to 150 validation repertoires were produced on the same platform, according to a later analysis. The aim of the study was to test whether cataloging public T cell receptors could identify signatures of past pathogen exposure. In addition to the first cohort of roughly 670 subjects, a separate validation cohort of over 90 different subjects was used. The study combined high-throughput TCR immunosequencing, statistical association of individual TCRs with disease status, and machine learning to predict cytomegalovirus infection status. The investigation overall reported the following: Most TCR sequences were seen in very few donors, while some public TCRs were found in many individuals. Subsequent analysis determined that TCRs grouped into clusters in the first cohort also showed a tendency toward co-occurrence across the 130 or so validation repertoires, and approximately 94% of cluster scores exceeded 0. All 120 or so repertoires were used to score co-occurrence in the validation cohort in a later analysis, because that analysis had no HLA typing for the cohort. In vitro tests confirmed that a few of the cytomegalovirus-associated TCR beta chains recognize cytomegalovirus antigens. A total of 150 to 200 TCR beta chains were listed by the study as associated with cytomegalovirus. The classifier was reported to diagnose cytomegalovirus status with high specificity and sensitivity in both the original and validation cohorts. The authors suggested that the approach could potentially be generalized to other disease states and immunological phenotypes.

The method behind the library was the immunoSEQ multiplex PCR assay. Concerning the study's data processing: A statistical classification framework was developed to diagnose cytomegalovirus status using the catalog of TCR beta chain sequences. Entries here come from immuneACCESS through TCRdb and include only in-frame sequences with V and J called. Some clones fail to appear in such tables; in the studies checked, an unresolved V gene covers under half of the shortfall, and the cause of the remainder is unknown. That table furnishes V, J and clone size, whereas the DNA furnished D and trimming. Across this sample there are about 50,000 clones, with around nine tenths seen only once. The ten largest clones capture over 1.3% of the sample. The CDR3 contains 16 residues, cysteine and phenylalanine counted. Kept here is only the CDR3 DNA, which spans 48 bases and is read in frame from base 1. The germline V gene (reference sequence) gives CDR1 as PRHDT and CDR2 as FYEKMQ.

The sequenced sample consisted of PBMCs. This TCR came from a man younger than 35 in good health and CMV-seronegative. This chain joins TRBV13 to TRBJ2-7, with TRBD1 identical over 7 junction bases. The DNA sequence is TGTGTCAGCAGCCAAAATACCGGGACAGTCTCGATCGAGCAGTACTTC. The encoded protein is CVSSQNTGTVSIEQYF.